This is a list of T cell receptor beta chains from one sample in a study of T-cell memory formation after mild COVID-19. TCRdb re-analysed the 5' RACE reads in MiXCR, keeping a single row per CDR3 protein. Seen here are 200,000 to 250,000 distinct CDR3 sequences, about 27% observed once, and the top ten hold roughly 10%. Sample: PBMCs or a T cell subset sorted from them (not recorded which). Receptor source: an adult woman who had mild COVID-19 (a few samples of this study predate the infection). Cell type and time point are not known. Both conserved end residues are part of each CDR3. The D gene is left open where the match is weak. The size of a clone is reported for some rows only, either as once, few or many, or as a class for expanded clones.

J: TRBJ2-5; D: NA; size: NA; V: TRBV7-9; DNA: TGTGCCAGCAGCTCCGGGGCGGGGGCGGAGACCCAGTACTTC; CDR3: CASSSGAGAETQYF
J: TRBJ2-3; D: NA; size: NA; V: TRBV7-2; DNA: TGTGCCAGCAGCGAAGCATATTTCACAGATACGCAGTATTTT; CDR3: CASSEAYFTDTQYF
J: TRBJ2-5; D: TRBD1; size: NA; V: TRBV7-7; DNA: TGTGCTAGCAGCTCCAGGGGGCAGGAGGAGACCCAGTACTTC; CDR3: CASSSRGQEETQYF
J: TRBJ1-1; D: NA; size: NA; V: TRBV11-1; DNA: TGTGCCAGCAGCTCGGGGACGTTTAGTGAAGCTTTCTTT; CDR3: CASSSGTFSEAFF
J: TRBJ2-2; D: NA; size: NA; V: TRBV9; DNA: TGTGCCAGCAGCGTAGGCGGCACCGGGGAGCTGTTTTTT; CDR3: CASSVGGTGELFF
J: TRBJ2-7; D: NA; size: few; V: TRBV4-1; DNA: TGCGCCAGCAGCCAATTGGTAGGGGTCAGCTCCTACGAGCAGTACTTC; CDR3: CASSQLVGVSSYEQYF
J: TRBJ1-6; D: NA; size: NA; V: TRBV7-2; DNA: TGTGCCAGCAGCTTAGCGTCCGGGATGGAATCACCCCTCCACTTT; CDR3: CASSLASGMESPLHF
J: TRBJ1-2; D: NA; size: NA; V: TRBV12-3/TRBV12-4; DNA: TGTGCCAGCAGTTTATCCCCCTCCCGGACATTGAACTATGGCTACACCTTC; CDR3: CASSLSPSRTLNYGYTF
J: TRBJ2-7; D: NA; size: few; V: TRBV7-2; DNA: TGTGCCAGCAGCTTCCAGGGCTACGAGCAGTACTTC; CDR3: CASSFQGYEQYF
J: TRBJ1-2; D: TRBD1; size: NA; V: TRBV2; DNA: TGTGCCAGCAGTCGACAGGGGGCGCGTGGCTACACCTTC; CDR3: CASSRQGARGYTF
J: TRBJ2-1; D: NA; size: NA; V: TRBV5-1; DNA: TGCGCCAGCAGCCCGTGGATCGGCCACAATGAGCAGTTCTTC; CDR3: CASSPWIGHNEQFF
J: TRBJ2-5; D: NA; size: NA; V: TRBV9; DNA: TGTGCCAGCAGCGACCAAGAAGAGACCCAGTACTTC; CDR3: CASSDQEETQYF
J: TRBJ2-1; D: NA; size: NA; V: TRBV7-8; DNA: TGTGCCAGCAGCTTACTGATCAGGGAATACAATGAGCAGTTCTTC; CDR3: CASSLLIREYNEQFF
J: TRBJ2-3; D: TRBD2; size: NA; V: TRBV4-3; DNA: TGCGCCAGCAGCCTCTTAGCGGGAGGGCCGGCAGATACGCAGTATTTT; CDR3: CASSLLAGGPADTQYF
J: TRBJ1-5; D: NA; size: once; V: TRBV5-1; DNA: TGCGCCAGCAGCTTGGGGGCAGGGGCCAATCAGCCCCAGCATTTT; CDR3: CASSLGAGANQPQHF
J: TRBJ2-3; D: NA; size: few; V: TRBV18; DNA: TGTGCCAGCTCACCTCAACCTACGGGCCCAGATACGCAGTATTTT; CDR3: CASSPQPTGPDTQYF
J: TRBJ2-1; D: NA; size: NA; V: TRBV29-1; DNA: TGCAGCGTCAACCACTTGGGGGTCTACAATGAGCAGTTCTTC; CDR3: CSVNHLGVYNEQFF
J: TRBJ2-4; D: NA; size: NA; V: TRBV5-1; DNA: TGCGCCAGCAGCTCCTGGTCACCCCGGGAAAACATTCAGTACTTC; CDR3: CASSSWSPRENIQYF
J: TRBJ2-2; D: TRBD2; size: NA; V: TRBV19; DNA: TGTGCCAGTAGTATCGGGAGCGGGACGAACACCGGGGAGCTGTTTTTT; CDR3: CASSIGSGTNTGELFF
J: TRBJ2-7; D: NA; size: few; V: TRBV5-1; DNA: TGCGCCAGCAGCTTGGAAGAGGGAGGCTACGAGCAGTACTTC; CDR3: CASSLEEGGYEQYF
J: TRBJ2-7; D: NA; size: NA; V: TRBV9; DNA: TGTGCCAGCAGCGTAGATGCAGGGCCCTACGAGCAGTACTTC; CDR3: CASSVDAGPYEQYF
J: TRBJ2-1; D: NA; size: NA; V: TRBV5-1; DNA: TGCGCCAGCAGCTCGGACAGCAATGAGCAGTTCTTC; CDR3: CASSSDSNEQFF
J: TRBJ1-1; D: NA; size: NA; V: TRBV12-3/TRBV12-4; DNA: TGTGCCAGCAAGGTCGGCTACACTGAAGCTTTCTTT; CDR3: CASKVGYTEAFF
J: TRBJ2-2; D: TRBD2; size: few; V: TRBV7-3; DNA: TGTGCCAGCAGCTTAGGGACTAGCGGACGCGGGGAGCTGTTTTTT; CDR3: CASSLGTSGRGELFF
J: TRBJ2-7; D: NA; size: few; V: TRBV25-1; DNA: TGTGCCAGCAGCGACGGGATATCGGGCAGGGCTTTCTACGAGCAGTACTTC; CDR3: CASSDGISGRAFYEQYF
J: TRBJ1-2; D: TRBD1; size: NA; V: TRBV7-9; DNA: TGTGCCAGCAGGTCTGGTCGGACAGGGGTGGTCTATGGCTACACCTTC; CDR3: CASRSGRTGVVYGYTF
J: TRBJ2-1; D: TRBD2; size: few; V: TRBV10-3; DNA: TGTGCCATCAGTGACCGGACTAGCGGGAGCTATGAGCAGTTCTTC; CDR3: CAISDRTSGSYEQFF
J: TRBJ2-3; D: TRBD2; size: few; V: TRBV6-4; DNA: TGTGCCAGCAGTGACGGGCGGGAGTATGGAGATACGCAGTATTTT; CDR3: CASSDGREYGDTQYF
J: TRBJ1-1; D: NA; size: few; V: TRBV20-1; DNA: TGCAGTGCGTTACAGGGTGCGAACACTGAAGCTTTCTTT; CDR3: CSALQGANTEAFF
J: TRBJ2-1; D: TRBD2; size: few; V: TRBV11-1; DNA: TGTGCCAGCAGCTTACGACTAGCGGGAGAAGGTGAGCAGTTCTTC; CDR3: CASSLRLAGEGEQFF
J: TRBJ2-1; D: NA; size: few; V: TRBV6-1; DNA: TGTGCCAGCAATTTCGTGGGGTACTCCTACAATGAGCAGTTCTTC; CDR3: CASNFVGYSYNEQFF
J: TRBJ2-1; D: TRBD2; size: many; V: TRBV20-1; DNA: TGCAGTGCTAGGACTAGCGGAGACTACAATGAGCAGTTCTTC; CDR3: CSARTSGDYNEQFF
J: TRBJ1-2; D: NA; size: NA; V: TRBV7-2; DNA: TGTGCCAGCAGCCTGTTTATCGGCGGCTACACCTTC; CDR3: CASSLFIGGYTF
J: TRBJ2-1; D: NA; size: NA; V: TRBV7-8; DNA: TGTGCCAGCAGCCCTGGAAAGCGGTCAAGACAAAATGAGCAGTTCTTC; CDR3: CASSPGKRSRQNEQFF
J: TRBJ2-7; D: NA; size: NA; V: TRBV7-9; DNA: TGTGCCAGCAGTCAGGGGCTACTCTACGAGCAGTACTTC; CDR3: CASSQGLLYEQYF
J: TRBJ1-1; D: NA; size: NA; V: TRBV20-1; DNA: TGCAGTGCTAGAGGTCCGGGACTCGGCACTGAAGCTTTCTTT; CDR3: CSARGPGLGTEAFF
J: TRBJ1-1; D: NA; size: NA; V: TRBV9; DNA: TGTGCCAGCAGCGGTAACGGGGGCGGGACTGAAGCTTTCTTT; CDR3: CASSGNGGGTEAFF
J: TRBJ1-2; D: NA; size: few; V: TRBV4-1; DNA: TGCGCCAGCAGCCAATGGTCAGTCCAAAACTATGGCTACACCTTC; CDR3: CASSQWSVQNYGYTF
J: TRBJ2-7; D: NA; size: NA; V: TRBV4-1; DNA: TGCGCCAGCAGCCAAGGGGGCTGGTACGAGCAGTACTTC; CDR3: CASSQGGWYEQYF
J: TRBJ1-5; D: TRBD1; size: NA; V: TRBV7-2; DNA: TGTGCCAGCAGCTTAAGCCGGGACAGCAGCAATCAGCCCCAGCATTTT; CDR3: CASSLSRDSSNQPQHF
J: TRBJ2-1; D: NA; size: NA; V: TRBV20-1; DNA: TGCAGTGCCCCAAATGTGAATGAGCAGTTCTTC; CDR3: CSAPNVNEQFF
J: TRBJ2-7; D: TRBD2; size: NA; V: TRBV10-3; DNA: TGTGCCATCAGCGGGGGGGGTTACGAGCAGTACTTC; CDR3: CAISGGGYEQYF
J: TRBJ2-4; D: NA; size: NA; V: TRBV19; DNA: TGTGCCAGTAGACAAAGTATGCTAGCCAAAAACATTCAGTACTTC; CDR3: CASRQSMLAKNIQYF
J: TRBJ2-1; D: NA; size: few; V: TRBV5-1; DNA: TGCGCCAGCAGCCCGCGGGTGACTGACGTTTGGCATGAGCAGTTCTTC; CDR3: CASSPRVTDVWHEQFF
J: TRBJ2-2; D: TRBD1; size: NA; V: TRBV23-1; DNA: TGCGCCAGCAGTCAATCGGGACAGGGGACCGAGGAGCTGTTTTTT; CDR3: CASSQSGQGTEELFF
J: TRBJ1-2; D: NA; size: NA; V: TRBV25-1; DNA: TGTGCCAGCAGTGAGGTCTCCTTCCACGGCTACACCTTC; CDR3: CASSEVSFHGYTF
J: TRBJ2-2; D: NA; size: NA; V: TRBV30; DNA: TGTGCCTGGAGTGCAGGGCGGGGATGGACCGGGGAGCTGTTTTTT; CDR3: CAWSAGRGWTGELFF
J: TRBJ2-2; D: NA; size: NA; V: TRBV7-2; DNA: TGTGCCAGCAGCTTAGATTGGCCAAGCACCGGGGAGCTGTTTTTT; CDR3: CASSLDWPSTGELFF
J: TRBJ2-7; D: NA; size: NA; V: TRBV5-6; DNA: TGTGCCAGCAGCTTGGGACACTCCCCGTACGAGCAGTACTTC; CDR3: CASSLGHSPYEQYF